Described below is a single T cell receptor (beta chain) sequence and its context. The antigen remains undetermined. A single record per CDR3 protein comes from TCRdb applying MiXCR to the 5' RACE reads. The sample has around 350,000 distinct CDR3 sequences; roughly 11% are singletons. This sample is drawn from a study of T cells after yellow fever vaccination. Notes on the study in general: Faster peaking, at day 5 versus 15, marked a secondary response that was weaker.

The CDR3 loop spans 14 amino acids. V lost 0 bases, J lost 2 bases, and 10 bases lay in between. The germline V gene has CDR1 GTSNPN and CDR2 SVGIG (reference sequence). The V gene is TRBV30, the J gene TRBJ1-1; maybe TRBD1 (5 bases). The clonotype comes from a man between 18 and 35 years old who received the YFV17D yellow fever vaccine. This sample comprised PBMCs, obtained on the day of the first yellow fever vaccination. CDR3 in DNA: TGTGCCTGGAGTGTACCAGGGCTAAACACTGAAGCTTTCTTT. Translated, it gives CAWSVPGLNTEAFF.